The T cell receptor beta chain described here comes from a study of a mutant IDH1 vaccine in newly diagnosed glioma (dated by TCRdb to the early 2020s). A note on the overall study: In the chemotherapy-containing groups, vaccination started alongside temozolomide cycles, whereas in patients who had radiotherapy alone it started 4-6 weeks after radiotherapy. Of the 25 to 35 patients who were treated, about 62% were male and approximately 40% were female, and the mean age was around 40 years. Before enrollment, patients had received standard therapy of radiotherapy alone, temozolomide alone, or radiochemotherapy with temozolomide; most received the combination. The week-35 safety follow-up took place at visit V12, and the week-47 end of study took place at visit V13. Six visits were used for peripheral blood collection: V03 (baseline), V05, V07, V10, V12 and V13. Longitudinal TCRB deep sequencing was done for about two dozen treated patients, wherever samples were available for exploratory analyses. The full study reports these points: PBMC samples for TCRB deep sequencing were selected based on availability. Immune responses induced by the vaccine were seen in approximately 93% of patients across multiple MHC alleles. The authors noted that analyses of patient blood samples could not be reproduced because of sample limitations. Pseudoprogression seemed to be unrelated to changes in the top peripheral T cell clonotypes found by TCRB sequencing.

As concerns this clone: Its specific antigen is unknown. Per-base quality was not reported, and no clone a single base away is much larger than it.

What this sample's time point label stands for: week 47, end of study. A 20-mer mutant IDH1 peptide at 300 micrograms in Montanide made up each vaccine dose, which was injected subcutaneously together with topical imiquimod. Eight vaccinations were administered to patients in weeks 1, 3, 5, 7, 11, 15, 19 and 23, corresponding to visits V03 through V10. Newly diagnosed WHO grade 3 or 4 IDH1-mutant astrocytomas showing loss of nuclear ATRX were present in the donors. The samples were drawn from NOA16, a multicentre, single-arm, open-label phase I trial in Germany that tested a mutant IDH1 peptide vaccine in humans for the first time. Genomic DNA for TCRB sequencing was extracted from EDTA blood using the DNeasy Blood and Tissue Kit. Receptor amplification or capture employed the immunoSEQ multiplex PCR assay. Following the manufacturer's protocol, the hsTCRB Kit was used to amplify rearranged TCR beta chain sequences. An Illumina MiSeq was used to sequence the TCRB libraries. Turning to the authors' computational methods: Demultiplexing, trimming and gene mapping were performed with the kit vendor's proprietary platform. Drawn from immuneACCESS, this table holds only the in-frame rearrangements with V and J called that TCRdb kept. Clones are partly lost; checked studies trace under half to an unresolved V gene and leave the rest unexplained. That table gives V, J and clone size, and the DNA gave D and trimming. Present in this sample are 50,000 to 65,000 clones, approximately 65% of which were seen just once. The ten largest clones capture about 4.8% of the sample.

V and J lose 2 bases and 1 base, and a span of 9 bases separates them. CDR1 MNHNS and CDR2 SASEGT are derived from the germline V gene. The CDR3 runs 15 amino acids, cysteine and phenylalanine included. Here the CDR3 DNA is all that survives: 45 bases in frame from base 1. Material: peripheral blood mononuclear cells (PBMCs), obtained from a glioma patient whose treatment included an IDH1 peptide vaccine. This receptor chain uses TRBV6-1 and TRBJ1-5, with the D gene uncertain. The TCR sequence derives from a man between 40 and 49 years old with glioma. Some clones in this sample may be carry-over from other donors' samples. The CDR3 sequence is CASSEIPKSNQPQHF. The nucleotide sequence reads TGTGCCAGCAGTGAAATCCCAAAAAGCAATCAGCCCCAGCATTTT.